This T cell receptor beta chain comes out of a study of cytomegalovirus exposure and HLA in healthy donors (dated by TCRdb to the late 2010s). Notes on the research overall: An earlier analysis of several hundred of the donors reported approximately 290 Gb of sequence data and about 100 million unique TCR beta sequences from roughly 200 million T cells. Donor age, sex, ethnicity and CMV serostatus were compiled together with the repertoire data. Among the approximately 420 genotyped donors, around 81% belonged to the genetic ancestry cluster associated with self-reported Caucasian donors. Besides the first cohort of roughly 700 subjects, a separate validation cohort made up of roughly 120 different subjects was used. Both class I and class II loci were covered by HLA typing, at four-digit resolution. Using immunosequencing, the study profiled T cell repertoires from 666 subjects and related those repertoires to cytomegalovirus serostatus. The aim of the study was to test whether cataloging public T cell receptors could identify signatures of past pathogen exposure. An earlier analysis of 587 of the donors used high-throughput TCR beta sequencing to judge whether each TCR beta V gene segment behaved as functional or pseudogenic. Among roughly 370 genotyped donors of the cohort, an average of around 240,000 unique TCR beta nucleotide sequences were sequenced per donor, 15% to 20% of them non-productive. An early release covering 500 to 750 HLA-typed donors comprised roughly 300 gigabases of sequencing data and tens of millions of unique TCR sequences. Every repertoire in the discovery cohort had been generated on one and the same sequencing platform. Rather than drawing on any new phenotypic data, the later analysis identified candidate immune exposures from TCR beta sequences and the way those sequences occurred across donors. Several DR-DQ haplotypes were treated as single units for association and clustering because of strong linkage in the cohort. To predict cytomegalovirus infection status, the study combined high-throughput TCR immunosequencing, statistical association of individual TCRs with disease status, and machine learning. A later genetic analysis used genome-wide SNP genotypes for about 55% of the 666 donors, treating that subset as a discovery cohort. To study patterns of TCR occurrence, a later analysis re-analyzed previously published TCR beta repertoires from just over 650 donors and added high-resolution HLA genotyping. The number of donors typed differed by locus, with about 620-630 for A, B, C, DRB1 and DQB1, more than 500 for DQA1, under 610 for DPA1, and 400 to 490 for DPB1. Study-level results and caveats: In the study, about 150 TCR beta chains were listed as associated with cytomegalovirus. Correlated functional status among segregating V segments might be attributable to linkage disequilibrium, but an unknown experimental factor could not be ruled out. The authors suggested that the approach could potentially be generalized to other disease states and immunological phenotypes. In a later analysis, TCR association rates were found to vary across HLA loci, with the most associated TCRs seen for DRB1 alleles and the fewest for HLA-C alleles. In a later genetic analysis, a missense DCLRE1C variant was associated with V-gene and J-gene trimming of TCR beta chains, and the association was replicated in an independent cohort. A later analysis found that most CMV-associated TCR beta chains appeared HLA-restricted, with HLA associations seemingly driven largely by CMV exposure. Because counts were too low, approximately 18 rarely observed V segments, including chromosome 9 orphons, were excluded from the earlier analysis of roughly 580 of the donors. Because HLA typing was missing for some donors at each locus, association tests included only the typed subset. Immune exposure information for the cohort was limited to CMV serostatus. At a false discovery rate of 0.05, a later analysis linked about 16,000 TCR beta sequences to specific HLA alleles. The classifier was reported to diagnose cytomegalovirus status with high specificity and sensitivity in both the original and validation cohorts. A further reported finding was that TCR beta sequences accurately predicted the HLA-A and HLA-B alleles for most subjects in the first cohort. Compared with the roughly 670-donor mean, donors in an Asian-associated ancestry cluster had fewer N-insertions in productive TCRs, according to a later genetic analysis. According to a later analysis, parvovirus B19, influenza, CMV and Epstein-Barr virus appeared linked to several top co-occurrence clusters. In vitro tests confirmed that a few of the cytomegalovirus-associated TCR beta chains recognize cytomegalovirus antigens. This cohort had only TCR beta chains sequenced, and the lack of alpha or paired-chain data limited which features could be detected. Most TCR sequences were observed very rarely across donors, whereas some public TCRs were present in many individuals. Assigning TCR associations to individual alleles was difficult when HLA alleles, especially DR and DQ, strongly co-occurred. In an earlier analysis of approximately 600 of the donors, most TCR beta V segments were observed in productive rearrangements about 90% or about 30% of the time, broadly matching IMGT annotations. A cluster of highly shared sequence variants was judged likely to be a technical artifact of the sequencing pipeline. Presence/absence analyses assumed roughly uniform sequencing depth across donors, an assumption that may not hold. A later analysis found that HLA-associated TCR beta chains were more clonally expanded and had lower generation probabilities than equally common non-associated chains. The 87-base-pair reads could not distinguish some IMGT-functional V segments, including TRBV6-2 and TRBV6-3, so those segments were excluded.

The library came from the immunoSEQ multiplex PCR assay. A mixture of 60 forward primers for TCR Vbeta segments and 13 reverse primers for TCR Jbeta segments was used in the multiplex PCR. The CDR3 region of rearranged TCR beta genes was amplified from genomic DNA by a multiplex PCR assay. Amplified TCR beta libraries were sequenced as 87-base-pair reads on the Illumina HiSeq System. Per the original workflow: Across the 670 or so repertoires, a later analysis counted some 81 million unique TCR beta chains, approximately 12 million of which were shared by at least two donors. Raw reads were error-corrected and collapsed into unique sequences with a nearest-neighbor algorithm that merged closely related sequences to remove PCR and sequencing errors. To assign V, D and J gene segments, CDR3 sequences were aligned to IMGT reference sequences. Each retained sequence needed at least a six-nucleotide match to both a V gene segment and a J gene segment. Rearrangements were classified as productive when the CDR3 lacked stop codons and remained in frame with V and J, and all other rearrangements were classified as non-productive. CDR3 was defined according to IMGT convention as the region running from the second conserved V-encoded cysteine to the conserved J-encoded phenylalanine. In an earlier analysis of around 570 of the donors, sequences lacking an unambiguous match to a single V gene segment were excluded. An earlier analysis of 587 of the donors called V segments functional above 56.7% productive rearrangements and segregating when the between-donor standard deviation exceeded 5%. A statistical classification framework was built for diagnosing cytomegalovirus status from the catalog of TCR beta chain sequences. In a later analysis, V and J genes were assigned by comparing TCR nucleotide sequences against IMGT/GENE-DB human TR gene sequences. A later analysis assigned CDR3 sequences and most-parsimonious VDJ recombination scenarios with the TCRdist pipeline. A later analysis defined each TCR beta chain by its CDR3 amino acid sequence plus V-gene family, and excluded reads lacking a unique V-gene family. As a way to deal with suspected cross-contamination and a sequencing artifact, a later analysis dropped 500 to 700 nucleotide sequences that were highly shared and had low generation probability. For each public chain, a later analysis derived a clonal expansion index from normalized ranks of inferred template counts within each repertoire. In a later analysis, generation probabilities were computed with a VDJ recombination model fitted to out-of-frame rearrangements, and the resulting probabilities were checked against IGoR. A later analysis scored TCR-TCR, TCR-HLA and TCR-CMV co-occurrence with hypergeometric tests, applying a repertoire-size bias correction to TCR pairs. A later analysis estimated false discovery rates by permuting HLA or CMV assignments 20 times. In a later analysis, co-occurring TCRs were grouped with DBSCAN, and TCRdist sequence similarity was added when clustering was performed within HLA-allele-positive subsets. Co-occurrence clustering excluded repertoires with fewer than 30,000 or more than 120,000 public chains, plus five with anomalous nucleotide sharing. This immuneACCESS table, as held by TCRdb, lists in-frame sequences with V and J called but not all clones. Of the missing ones, under half trace to an unresolved V gene in checked studies; the others have no known cause. For V, J and clone size, that table is used; D and trimming come from the DNA. This sample gives 150,000 to 200,000 clones in total; 80% of them show up just once. Approximately 15% of the sample rests with the top ten.

Trimming removed 6 bases from V and 1 base from J; the gene matches leave 5 bases unexplained. Looking up the germline V gene yields CDR1 SNHLY and CDR2 FYNNEI. From cysteine to phenylalanine, the CDR3 is 14 amino acids long. Solely the CDR3 DNA is kept, with 42 bases framed from the first base. Concerning this clone: The antigen it recognizes is unknown. Base quality data are lacking; no much larger clone is found one base away.

The cohort was made up of 666 healthy bone marrow donors. At the time of sampling, every cohort member was nominally healthy, though immune exposures that went unrecorded were likely present. The donor tested CMV seronegative and was one of the 352 seronegative cohort members. Each donor provided a peripheral blood sample, and peripheral blood mononuclear cells were used for TCR beta sequencing. Genomic DNA extraction from the blood cell samples was performed with the Qiagen DNeasy Blood Extraction Kit. Material for sequencing was PBMCs. This sequence originates from a woman aged 40 to 50 in good health and CMV-seronegative. The chain links TRBV2 with TRBJ1-1, with 7 middle bases fitting TRBD1. The DNA sequence reads TGTGCCAGCAGAGGGGGACAGTCGAACACTGAAGCTTTCTTT. Its product reads: CASRGGQSNTEAFF.